This T cell receptor (beta chain) was sequenced during a study of cytomegalovirus exposure and HLA in healthy donors. As for the study in general: An analysis done earlier identified 117 million unique TCR beta sequences from roughly 190 million T cells.

The study's findings and limits: An Asian-associated ancestry cluster reportedly showed fewer N-insertions than the roughly 600-donor mean in a later analysis. Generally TCR sequences proved uncommon, though certain public TCRs appeared in numerous donors. It was reported that TCR beta sequences correctly inferred the HLA-A and HLA-B alleles for most subjects.

Use of 60 Vbeta and 13 Jbeta primers characterized the PCR. The table came from immunoSEQ multiplex PCR; TCRdb's copy has only in-frame clones and leaves some out. The sample has 74,000 or so clones, 65% to 85% seen once. Regarding this clone: No antigen is known for it.

CDR3 length equals 13 residues. The germline V gene encodes CDR1 MNHEY and CDR2 SMNVEV (reference sequence). Trimming pared 7 bases from V and 12 bases from J, leaving 19 bases between. The origin of this receptor is a woman aged 35 to 49 in good health and CMV-seropositive. Input material: PBMCs. The chain recombines TRBV27 with TRBJ2-1, with D maybe TRBD2 (6 bases). DNA of the CDR3: TGTGCCAGCACTTACGACGGGGCTAGCGCGCAGTTCTTC. It is translated as CASTYDGASAQFF.